The T cell receptor (beta chain) described here comes from a study of T cell responses to AZD1222 COVID-19 vaccine. Background on the study: Second-dose recipients at about 4 or about 12 weeks were treated as one pooled group. Study findings and constraints: AZD1222 recipients seropositive at baseline numbered only 5 or 6. The study found Spike-specific TCR breadth and depth rose after two AZD1222 doses. Among the donors, most were white British and more were female, and clonal diversity was possibly underestimated.

Points on this clone: Its antigen is unknown.

The J segment lost 2 bases and the V segment lost 8 bases, leaving 15 bases of the junction unmatched. The CDR3 is 18 amino acids. The germline CDR1 and CDR2 sequences are SNHLY and FYNNEI. Some clones are missing from TCRdb's copy, which holds only in-frame ones; the method was immunoSEQ multiplex PCR. The sample records 80,000 to 95,000 clones, approximately 80% being singletons. This chain links TRBV2 with TRBJ2-3; 11 nucleotides match TRBD2. This specimen was peripheral blood, taken on day 0 of AZD1222 vaccination. The source of this sequence is an adult in good health. The CDR3, as DNA: TGTGCCAGCTCTGGGACTAGCGGAGAGGGGTTGAACACAGATACGCAGTATTTT. This codes for CASSGTSGEGLNTDTQYF.